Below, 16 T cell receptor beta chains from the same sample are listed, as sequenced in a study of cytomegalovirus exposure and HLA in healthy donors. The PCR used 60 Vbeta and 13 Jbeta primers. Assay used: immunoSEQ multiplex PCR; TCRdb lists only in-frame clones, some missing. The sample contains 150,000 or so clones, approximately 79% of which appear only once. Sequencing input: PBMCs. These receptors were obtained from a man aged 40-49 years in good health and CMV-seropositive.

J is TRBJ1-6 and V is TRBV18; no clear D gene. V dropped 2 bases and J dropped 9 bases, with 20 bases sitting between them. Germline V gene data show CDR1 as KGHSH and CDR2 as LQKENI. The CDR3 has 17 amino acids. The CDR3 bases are TGTGCCAGCTCACCAAAACACCCGAAGGGCGAGGGTTCACCCCTCCACTTT. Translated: CASSPKHPKGEGSPLHF.

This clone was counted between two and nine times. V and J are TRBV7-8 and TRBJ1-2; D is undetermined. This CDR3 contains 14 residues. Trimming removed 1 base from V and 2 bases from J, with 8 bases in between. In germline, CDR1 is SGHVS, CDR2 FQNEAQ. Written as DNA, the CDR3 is TGTGCCAGCAGCTTAGTACTTCGGAACTATGGCTACACCTTC. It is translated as CASSLVLRNYGYTF.

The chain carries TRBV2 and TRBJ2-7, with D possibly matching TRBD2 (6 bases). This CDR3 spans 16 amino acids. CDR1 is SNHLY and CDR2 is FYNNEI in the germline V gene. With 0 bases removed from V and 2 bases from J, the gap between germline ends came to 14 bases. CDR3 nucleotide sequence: TGTGCCAGCAGTGAAGCTGGGGCAGGGAGGCCCTACGAGCAGTACTTC. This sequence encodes CASSEAGAGRPYEQYF.

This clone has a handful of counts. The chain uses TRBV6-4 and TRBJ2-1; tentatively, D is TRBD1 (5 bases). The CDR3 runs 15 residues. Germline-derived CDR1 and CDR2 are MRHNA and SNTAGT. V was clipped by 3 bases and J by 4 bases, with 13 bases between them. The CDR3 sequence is CASSEWWGEYNEQFF. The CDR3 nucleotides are TGTGCCAGCAGTGAGTGGTGGGGCGAATACAATGAGCAGTTCTTC.

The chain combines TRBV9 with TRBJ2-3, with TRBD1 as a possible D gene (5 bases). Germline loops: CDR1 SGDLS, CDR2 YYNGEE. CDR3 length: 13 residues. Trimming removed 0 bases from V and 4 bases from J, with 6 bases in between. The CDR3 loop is CASSVEQADTQYF. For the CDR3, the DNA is TGTGCCAGCAGCGTAGAACAGGCAGATACGCAGTATTTT.

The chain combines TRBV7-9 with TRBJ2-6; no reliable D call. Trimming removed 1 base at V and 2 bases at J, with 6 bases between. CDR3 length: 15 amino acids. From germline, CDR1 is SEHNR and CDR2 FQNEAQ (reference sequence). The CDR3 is CASSLVSAGANVLTF. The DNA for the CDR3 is TGTGCCAGCAGCTTAGTCAGCGCTGGGGCCAACGTCCTGACTTTC.

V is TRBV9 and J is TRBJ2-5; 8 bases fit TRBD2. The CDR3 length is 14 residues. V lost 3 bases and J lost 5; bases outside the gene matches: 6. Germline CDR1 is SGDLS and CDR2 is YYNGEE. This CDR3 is CASSDGLAGETQYF. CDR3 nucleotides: TGTGCCAGCAGCGACGGACTAGCCGGGGAGACCCAGTACTTC.

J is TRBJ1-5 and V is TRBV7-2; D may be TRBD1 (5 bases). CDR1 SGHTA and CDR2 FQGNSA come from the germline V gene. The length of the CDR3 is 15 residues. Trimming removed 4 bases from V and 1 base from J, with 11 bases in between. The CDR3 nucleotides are TGTGCCAGCAGCTCCCGGGGGGGGAGCAATCAGCCCCAGCATTTT. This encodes CASSSRGGSNQPQHF. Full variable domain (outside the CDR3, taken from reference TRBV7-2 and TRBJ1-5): GAGVSQSPSNKVTEKGKDVELRCDPISGHTALYWYRQSLGQGLEFLIYFQGNSAPDKSGLPSDRFSAERTGGSVSTLTIQRTQQEDSAVYLCASSSRGGSNQPQHFGDGTRLSIL.

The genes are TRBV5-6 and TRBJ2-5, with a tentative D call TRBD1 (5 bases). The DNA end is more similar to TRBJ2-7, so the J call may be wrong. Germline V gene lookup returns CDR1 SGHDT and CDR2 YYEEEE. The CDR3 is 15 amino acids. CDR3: CASSLGQGRSYEQYF. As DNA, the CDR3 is TGTGCCAGCAGCTTGGGGCAGGGTCGATCCTACGAGCAGTACTTC.

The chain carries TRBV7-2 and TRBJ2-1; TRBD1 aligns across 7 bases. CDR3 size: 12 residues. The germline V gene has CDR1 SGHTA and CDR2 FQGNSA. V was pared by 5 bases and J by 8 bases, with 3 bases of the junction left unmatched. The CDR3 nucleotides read TGTGCCAGCAGCAACACAGGGGATGAGCAGTTCTTC. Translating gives CASSNTGDEQFF.

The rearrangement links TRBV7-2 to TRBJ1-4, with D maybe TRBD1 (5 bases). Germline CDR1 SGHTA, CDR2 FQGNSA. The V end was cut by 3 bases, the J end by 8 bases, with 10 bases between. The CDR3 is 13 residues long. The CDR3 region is CASSFSGGEKLFF. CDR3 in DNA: TGTGCCAGCAGCTTCTCCGGGGGGGAAAAACTGTTTTTT.

The CDR3 nucleotides read TGTGCCAGCAGAAACAGGGAAGGCAATTCACCCCTCCACTTT. Translation: CASRNREGNSPLHF. This chain links TRBV2 with TRBJ1-6; D might be TRBD1 (6 bases). The germline CDR1 and CDR2 sequences are SNHLY and FYNNEI. The CDR3 runs 14 residues. The V gene lost 6 bases and the J gene lost 7 bases, with 13 bases spanning the gap.

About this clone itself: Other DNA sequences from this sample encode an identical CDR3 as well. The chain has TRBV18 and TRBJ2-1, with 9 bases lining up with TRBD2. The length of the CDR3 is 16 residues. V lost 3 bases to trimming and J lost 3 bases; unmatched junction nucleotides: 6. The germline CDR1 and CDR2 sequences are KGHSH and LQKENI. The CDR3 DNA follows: TGTGCCAGCTCACCTACAGCGGGGGGAAACTACAATGAGCAGTTCTTC. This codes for CASSPTAGGNYNEQFF. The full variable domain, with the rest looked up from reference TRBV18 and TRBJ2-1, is NAGVMQNPRHLVRRRGQEARLRCSPMKGHSHVYWYRQLPEEGLKFMVYLQKENIIDESGMPKERFSAEFPKEGPSILRIQQVVRGDSAAYFCASSPTAGGNYNEQFFGPGTRLTVL.

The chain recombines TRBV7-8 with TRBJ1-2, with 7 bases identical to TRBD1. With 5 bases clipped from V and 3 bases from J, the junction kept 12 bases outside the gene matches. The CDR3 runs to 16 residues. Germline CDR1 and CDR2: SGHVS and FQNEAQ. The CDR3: CASSHPMTGLYYGYTF. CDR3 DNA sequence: TGTGCCAGCAGCCACCCTATGACAGGGCTTTACTATGGCTACACCTTC.

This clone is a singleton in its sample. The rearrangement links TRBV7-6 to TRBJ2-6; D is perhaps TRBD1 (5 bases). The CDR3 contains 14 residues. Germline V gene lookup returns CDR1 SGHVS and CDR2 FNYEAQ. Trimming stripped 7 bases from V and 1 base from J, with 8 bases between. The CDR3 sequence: CASTGLSGANVLTF. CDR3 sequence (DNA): TGTGCCAGCACAGGGTTATCTGGGGCCAACGTCCTGACTTTC. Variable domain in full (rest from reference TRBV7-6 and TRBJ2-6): GAGVSQSPRYKVTKRGQDVALRCDPISGHVSLYWYRQALGQGPEFLTYFNYEAQQDKSGLPNDRFSAERPEGSISTLTIQRTEQRDSAMYRCASTGLSGANVLTFGAGSRLTVL.

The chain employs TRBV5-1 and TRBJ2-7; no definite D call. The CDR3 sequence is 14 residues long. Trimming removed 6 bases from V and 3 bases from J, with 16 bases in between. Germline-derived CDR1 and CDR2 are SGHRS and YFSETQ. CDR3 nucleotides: TGCGCCAGCACCTCCCTTGAAAGGAGCTACGAGCAGTACTTC. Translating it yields CASTSLERSYEQYF.